These 19 T cell receptor beta chains were all obtained from the same sample, sequenced in a study of blood T cells in healthy people across ages. A second PCR of about 6 to 12 cycles used a sample-barcoded 5' primer and a J-beta primer mix. Each CDR3 protein gets one entry after TCRdb re-called the 5' RACE reads with MiXCR. This sample has some 700,000 distinct CDR3 sequences, with 40% to 45% found just once. Material: blood. The receptors derive from a woman aged 60-75 years in good health.

The chain carries TRBV7-9 and TRBJ2-1; 9 positions agree with TRBD2. The J call may be mistaken, given a closer DNA end match to TRBJ2-7. This CDR3 contains 18 residues. CDR1 and CDR2 from the germline V gene are SEHNR and FQNEAQ (reference sequence). The chain's CDR3 is CASSLASTSGPSYNEQYF. The CDR3 DNA reads TGTGCCAGCAGCTTAGCGTCAACTAGCGGGCCCTCCTACAATGAGCAGTACTTC.

This clonotype was counted ten times or more. The chain has TRBV4-2 and TRBJ2-5; no clear D gene. This CDR3 comprises 15 residues. Germline lookup yields CDR1 LGHNA and CDR2 YNFKEQ. V was cut by 4 bases and J by 1 base, with 13 bases left in between. The CDR3 spells CASSPGSKGQETQYF. The DNA of the CDR3 is TGTGCCAGCAGCCCAGGAAGCAAGGGCCAAGAGACCCAGTACTTC.

This clonotype has only one observation. V and J are TRBV25-1 and TRBJ2-5; tentatively, D is TRBD1 or TRBD2 (5 bases each). In germline, CDR1 is MGHDK, CDR2 SYGVNS. Deletions cut 2 bases from V and 11 bases from J, with 21 bases between. The CDR3 is made up of 15 amino acids. The CDR3 here is CASSEDTSGRRKQYF. CDR3 DNA: TGTGCCAGCAGTGAAGATACCTCGGGACGAAGGAAACAGTACTTC.

The chain uses TRBV6-4 and TRBJ2-3, with 7 bases identical to TRBD2. The ends lost 2 bases at V and 8 bases at J; junction bases unmatched: 10. Germline V gene lookup returns CDR1 MRHNA and CDR2 SNTAGT. The CDR3 has 15 residues. The CDR3: CASSDRDYPGATQYF. The CDR3 DNA is TGTGCCAGCAGTGACCGGGACTACCCTGGGGCTACGCAGTATTTT.

This chain connects TRBV7-3 to TRBJ2-1; D perhaps matches TRBD2 (5 bases). CDR3 size: 14 residues. Germline V gene data show CDR1 as SGHTA and CDR2 as FQGTGA. The germline V and J ends were trimmed by 8 bases and 5 bases, with 16 bases remaining between them. CDR3 in amino acids: CASCPNPGDNEQFF. The CDR3 DNA sequence: TGTGCCAGCTGTCCGAACCCCGGGGACAATGAGCAGTTCTTC.

The sample holds a few counts of this clonotype. At one of its ends the junction is not consistent with the germline gene, which may arise from a read error. This chain connects TRBV24-1 to TRBJ2-1, with D uncertain. The CDR3 covers 15 residues. In germline, CDR1 is KGHDR, CDR2 SFDVKD. The CDR3 DNA reads TGTGCCACCAGTGATAGTAAGACCTCCTCCAATGAGCAGTTCTTC. Translating it yields CATSDSKTSSNEQFF.

J is TRBJ1-4 and V is TRBV27; no reliable D call. This CDR3 contains 15 residues. Germline V gives CDR1 MNHEY, CDR2 SMNVEV (reference sequence). Deletions cut 4 bases from V and 6 bases from J, with 15 bases between. CDR3 protein: CASSSQSRSYEKLFF. As DNA, the CDR3 is TGTGCCAGCAGTTCCCAGTCTAGATCCTATGAAAAACTGTTTTTT.

This clonotype was counted only a few times. The V and J genes are TRBV27 and TRBJ2-7, with TRBD2 matching 11 bases. This CDR3 is built from 14 residues. Germline CDR1 is MNHEY and CDR2 is SMNVEV (reference sequence). V was clipped by 6 bases and J by 5 bases; unmatched bases: 6. CDR3 sequence (DNA): TGTGCCAGCAGGGACTTAGCGGGGGGGGACGAGCAGTACTTC. Its translation is CASRDLAGGDEQYF.

The chain combines TRBV27 with TRBJ2-4; 9 nucleotides align to TRBD1. CDR1 is MNHEY, CDR2 SMNVEV, per germline (reference sequence). The V and J ends lost 6 bases and 8 bases, in that order; junction bases with no gene match: 5. The CDR3 covers 13 residues. Written as DNA, the CDR3 is TGTGCCAGCAGAGTACAGGGGGCCTACATTCAGTACTTC. The encoded protein is CASRVQGAYIQYF.

The V call is TRBV12-3 or TRBV12-4, the J call TRBJ2-1; 7 bases agree with TRBD2. V lost 5 bases, J lost 8 bases, and 15 bases stayed unmatched. The CDR3 consists of 16 residues. The CDR3 region is CASSPQLASQGYEQFF. The DNA of the CDR3 is TGTGCCAGCAGTCCCCAACTAGCGTCCCAGGGATATGAGCAGTTCTTC.

This clonotype has only a few counts. The chain joins TRBV7-9 to TRBJ2-5; TRBD2 agrees at 7 bases. CDR1 and CDR2 (germline): SEHNR, FQNEAQ (reference sequence). V was clipped by 5 bases and J by 5 bases; unmatched bases: 8. There are 14 residues in the CDR3. The chain's CDR3 is CASSRTVGGETQYF. The CDR3 region has the DNA TGTGCCAGCAGCCGGACTGTCGGGGGGGAGACCCAGTACTTC.

The J gene is TRBJ2-1, the V gene TRBV7-9; D is unclear. This CDR3 spans 13 amino acids. CDR1 is SEHNR, CDR2 FQNEAQ, per germline (reference sequence). V lost 2 bases and J 7 bases, leaving 9 bases between the germline ends. The CDR3 DNA follows: TGTGCCAGCAGCTTACCATCAATGAATGAGCAGTTCTTC. Encoded protein: CASSLPSMNEQFF.

This clonotype is a singleton in its sample. One end of the junction is discordant with germline, which a read error may explain. The chain uses TRBV11-2 and TRBJ1-1; D perhaps matches TRBD1 (5 bases). The CDR3 has 13 amino acids. CDR1 is SGHAT, CDR2 FQNNGV, per germline. The CDR3 DNA is TGTGCCGGCAGCTTAGGTTCGGGGGCTGAAGCTTTCTTT. It translates to CAGSLGSGAEAFF.

Comment on this clonotype: This may be a read error, as it is one base from a much larger clone. This chain uses TRBV29-1 with TRBJ2-5, with D possibly TRBD2 on 5 matching bases. This CDR3 is built from 13 residues. Germline assignment: CDR1 SQVTM and CDR2 ANQGSEA. Deletions cut 7 bases from V and 11 bases from J, with 23 bases between. CDR3 region: CSEVKDVMGVQYF. As DNA, the CDR3 is TGCAGCGAGGTGAAGGACGTAATGGGAGTGCAGTACTTC.

The gene calls are TRBV24-1 and TRBJ2-5, with 10 bases aligning to TRBD2. There are 17 residues in the CDR3. Germline V gene sequence: CDR1 KGHDR, CDR2 SFDVKD. V lost 3 bases to trimming and J lost 5 bases; unmatched junction nucleotides: 11. The CDR3 loop reads CATSDARPAGGLETQYF. CDR3 DNA: TGTGCCACCAGTGATGCCAGACCAGCGGGAGGGCTCGAGACCCAGTACTTC.

The chain combines TRBV6-1 with TRBJ2-7; either TRBD1 or TRBD2 may fit D (5 bases each). CDR3 length equals 14 residues. The V gene's germline CDR1 is MNHNS and CDR2 SASEGT. Deletions cut 5 bases from V and 3 bases from J, with 14 bases between. The CDR3 loop is CASSREQRGYEQYF. The DNA for the CDR3 is TGTGCCAGCAGTAGGGAACAGAGGGGCTACGAGCAGTACTTC.

This clonotype was observed a handful of times. This chain links TRBV7-2 with TRBJ1-4; no firm D call. This CDR3 has 15 amino acids. CDR1 SGHTA and CDR2 FQGNSA come from the germline V gene. V lost 5 bases and J 7 bases, leaving 17 bases between the germline ends. The CDR3 is CASSLEWGSGEKLFF. Here the CDR3 DNA reads TGTGCCAGCAGCCTGGAATGGGGAAGCGGTGAAAAACTGTTTTTT.

This chain uses TRBV3-1 with TRBJ2-7; 8 bases are a match to TRBD1. Germline trimming cut 3 bases from V and 2 bases from J; bases unmatched to any gene: 9. The CDR3 is made up of 16 amino acids. CDR1 and CDR2 (germline): LGHDT, YNNKEL (reference sequence). The CDR3 loop is CASSHASGTGTYEQYF. CDR3 nucleotide sequence: TGTGCCAGCAGCCACGCGTCCGGGACAGGCACCTACGAGCAGTACTTC.

In its sample, this clonotype was seen a few times. V usage is TRBV7-9 and J usage is TRBJ1-1, with 7 nucleotides matching TRBD1. The CDR3 runs 15 residues. V shed 1 base, J shed 5 bases, and the junction held 7 bases outside the gene matches. Germline V gene sequence: CDR1 SEHNR, CDR2 FQNEAQ (reference sequence). The CDR3 nucleotides read TGTGCCAGCAGCTTAGTTCCGACAGGGAGTACTGAAGCTTTCTTT. Its translation: CASSLVPTGSTEAFF.